This T cell receptor beta chain came from a study of blood T cell repertoires in COVID-19. Repertoires were generated with immunoSEQ multiplex PCR, while TCRdb's copy carries only in-frame clones and drops some. The data show over 35,000 clones, with approximately 90% seen just once and about 15% held by the top ten. The germline CDR1 and CDR2 sequences are SGHDT and YYEEEE. V was cut by 1 base and J by 0 bases, with 14 bases left in between. The CDR3 is 16 amino acids. The sample consisted of peripheral blood. This chain connects TRBV5-6 to TRBJ2-7; D gene ambiguous. This sequence was found in a woman between 25 and 40 years old in a cohort sampled during active COVID-19. CDR3 loop: CASSLLIWHSSYEQYF. The CDR3 nucleotides read TGTGCCAGCAGCTTGTTGATTTGGCATTCCTCCTACGAGCAGTACTTC.